These 7 T cell receptor beta chains originate from one sample sequenced in a study of early stage breast cancer tumors (dated by TCRdb to 2015 to 2018). Library creation used the immunoSEQ multiplex PCR assay. TCRdb retrieved this table from immuneACCESS and kept in-frame rearrangements only. Not all clones are present; in checked studies, unresolved V genes account for under half, and no reason is known for the remainder. Here the sample has 55,000 to 70,000 clones; around 80% occur a single time. The ten most abundant clones make up about 4.5% of the sample. Sequencing was done on a sample of blood. The receptors shown here come from a person aged 35 to 50 with breast cancer.

The V and J genes are TRBV12-5 and TRBJ2-5; 10 nucleotides match TRBD1. The V segment lost 0 bases and the J segment 5 bases; nucleotides outside the gene matches: 6. The CDR3 loop spans 16 amino acids. From germline, CDR1 is LGHNT and CDR2 FRNRAP. As DNA, the CDR3 is TGTGCTAGTGGTTTGGTACGCGGGACAGGGGATGAGACCCAGTACTTC. Amino acid sequence: CASGLVRGTGDETQYF.

This clone showed up just once. V is TRBV7-9 and J is TRBJ2-3, with 7 bases fitting TRBD1. The CDR3 is 12 residues long. V dropped 5 bases and J dropped 4; count of bases not matched to a gene: 0. The germline V gene encodes CDR1 SEHNR and CDR2 FQNEAQ (reference sequence). CDR3 DNA: TGTGCCAGCAGCGGGACAGCAGATACGCAGTATTTT. Translated, it gives CASSGTADTQYF.

The V call is TRBV7-8, the J call TRBJ1-2; D unclear. V was trimmed by 8 bases and J by 8 bases, leaving 18 bases between them. Germline V gives CDR1 SGHVS, CDR2 FQNEAQ. This CDR3 comprises 13 residues. The CDR3 DNA reads as TGTGCCAGCTCCCAGGTTATGGAATTGGGCTACACCTTC. This translates into CASSQVMELGYTF.

The chain combines TRBV18 with TRBJ1-3, with unresolved D. This CDR3 is 14 amino acids long. Germline values: CDR1 KGHSH, CDR2 LQKENI. V lost 5 bases and J 6 bases, leaving 14 bases between the germline ends. The CDR3: CASSNTKNENTIYF. Here the CDR3 DNA reads TGTGCCAGCTCAAATACAAAGAATGAAAACACCATATATTTT.

CDR3 bases: TGTGCCAGCAGCGAGGACAGACTGAACACTGAAGCTTTCTTT. It is translated as CASSEDRLNTEAFF. The genes are TRBV5-4 and TRBJ1-1; weak D call: TRBD1 (6 bases). Germline V gene sequence: CDR1 SGHNT, CDR2 YYREEE (reference sequence). V was clipped by 4 bases and J by 0 bases, with 10 bases between them. The CDR3 is 14 residues long.

The sample holds a few counts of this clone. The chain combines TRBV18 with TRBJ2-2; D uncertain. Trimming stripped 6 bases from V and 10 bases from J, with 9 bases between. The CDR3 sequence is 11 residues long. CDR1 KGHSH and CDR2 LQKENI come from the germline V gene. In DNA form, the CDR3 reads TGTGCCAGCTCCTTTGGGGAGGAGCTGTTTTTT. Translating gives CASSFGEELFF.

CDR3: CASSFTAGDTQYF. The DNA of the CDR3 is TGCGCCAGCAGTTTTACAGCGGGAGATACGCAGTATTTT. The chain joins TRBV5-1 to TRBJ2-3; maybe TRBD2 (6 bases). The length of the CDR3 is 13 residues. In germline, CDR1 is SGHRS, CDR2 YFSETQ. V was clipped by 5 bases and J by 5 bases, with 12 bases between them.